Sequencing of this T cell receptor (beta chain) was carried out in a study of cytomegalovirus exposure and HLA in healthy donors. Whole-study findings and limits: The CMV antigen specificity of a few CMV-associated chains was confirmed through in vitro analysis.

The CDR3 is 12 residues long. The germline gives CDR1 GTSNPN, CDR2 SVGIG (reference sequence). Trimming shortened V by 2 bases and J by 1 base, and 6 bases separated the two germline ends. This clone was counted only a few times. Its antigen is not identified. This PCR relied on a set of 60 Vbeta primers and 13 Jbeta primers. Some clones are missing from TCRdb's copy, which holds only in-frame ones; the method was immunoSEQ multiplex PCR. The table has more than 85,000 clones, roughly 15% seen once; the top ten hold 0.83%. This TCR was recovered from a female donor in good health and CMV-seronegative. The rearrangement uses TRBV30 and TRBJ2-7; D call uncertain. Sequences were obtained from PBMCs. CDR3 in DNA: TGTGCCTGGAGTATATCTTCCTACGAGCAGTACTTC. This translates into CAWSISSYEQYF.